This T cell receptor (beta chain) was captured in a study of T cells in localized non-small cell lung cancer. Generated by immunoSEQ multiplex PCR, the TCRdb table keeps only in-frame clones and is missing some. The sample records 27,000 or so clones, 82% being singletons. Study-level results: Uninvolved adjacent lung had higher T cell clonality than tumor and all other tissues. Higher T cell density in the blood was associated with longer overall survival, whereas higher adjacent-lung clonality associated with shorter survival.

Germline V gene lookup returns CDR1 LGHNA and CDR2 YSLEER. This CDR3 has 15 amino acids. The V segment lost 4 bases and the J segment 2 bases; nucleotides outside the gene matches: 7. This clone was found once. Antigen specificity is unknown. This receptor was taken from a woman aged 35 to 70 with stage I lung adenocarcinoma. The gene calls are TRBV4-3 and TRBJ1-2; 7 nucleotides match TRBD1. The specimen was peripheral blood, collected before any cancer treatment. This CDR3 reads CASSLDRDSNYGYTF. For the CDR3, the DNA is TGCGCCAGCAGCCTCGACCGGGACAGCAACTATGGCTACACCTTC.